The present T cell receptor (beta chain) was sequenced within a study of shared clonotypes between healthy human individuals. Across the study: The study enrolled a couple of women and a few men aged 18 to 49. Study-wide results and limits: Estimated clonotype richness was generally higher in naive than memory subsets. Generation probability values for non-shared clonotypes were lower than those for clonotypes shared by all four donors.

In the case of this clone: Its target is unknown.

CDR1 and CDR2 from the germline V gene are SGHRS and YFSETQ. There are 14 residues in the CDR3. J was trimmed by 6 bases and V by 4 bases; bases with no gene match: 7. Data came from immunoSEQ multiplex PCR; TCRdb stores just in-frame clones and leaves some out. The sample holds over a million clones, more than 95% seen once. Sequencing input: naive CD4+ T cells sorted from blood. Noted subset: CD45RA+ positively selected. The chain combines TRBV5-1 with TRBJ1-2; TRBD1 matches at 9 bases. This TCR was sampled from a young man in good health. CDR3 sequence (DNA): TGCGCCAGCAGCCCCGCGGGACAGGGAGATGGCTACACCTTC. Encoded protein: CASSPAGQGDGYTF.